This TCR beta chain was obtained from a study of PD-1 blockade in classical Hodgkin lymphoma. About the study: Nivolumab dosed at 3 mg/kg went to patients intravenously every 2 weeks. Study conclusions and caveats: Diversity in CD4+ TCRs, unlike that measured in CD8+ TCRs, had risen significantly by C4D1. Nivolumab initiated under 1 year post-ASCT led to patient exclusion.

All patients experienced relapse after autologous stem cell transplantation, and brentuximab vedotin exposure was variable. Germline V gene lookup returns CDR1 LNHDA and CDR2 SQIVND (reference sequence). V lost 3 bases to trimming and J lost 4 bases, with 16 bases between them. The CDR3 loop spans 15 amino acids. A word on this clone: Antigen specificity is unknown.

Method: immunoSEQ multiplex PCR; TCRdb's copy keeps in-frame clones and lacks some. The sample has about 100,000 clones, over 70% seen once. This chain joins TRBV19 and TRBJ2-7; maybe TRBD2 (6 bases). The specimen was peripheral blood mononuclear cells (PBMCs), collected at baseline. This sequence originates from a human donor with classical Hodgkin lymphoma. DNA of the CDR3: TGTGCCAGTAGTATCGTCCGAGCTAGCGCTTACGAGCAGTACTTC. It translates to CASSIVRASAYEQYF.